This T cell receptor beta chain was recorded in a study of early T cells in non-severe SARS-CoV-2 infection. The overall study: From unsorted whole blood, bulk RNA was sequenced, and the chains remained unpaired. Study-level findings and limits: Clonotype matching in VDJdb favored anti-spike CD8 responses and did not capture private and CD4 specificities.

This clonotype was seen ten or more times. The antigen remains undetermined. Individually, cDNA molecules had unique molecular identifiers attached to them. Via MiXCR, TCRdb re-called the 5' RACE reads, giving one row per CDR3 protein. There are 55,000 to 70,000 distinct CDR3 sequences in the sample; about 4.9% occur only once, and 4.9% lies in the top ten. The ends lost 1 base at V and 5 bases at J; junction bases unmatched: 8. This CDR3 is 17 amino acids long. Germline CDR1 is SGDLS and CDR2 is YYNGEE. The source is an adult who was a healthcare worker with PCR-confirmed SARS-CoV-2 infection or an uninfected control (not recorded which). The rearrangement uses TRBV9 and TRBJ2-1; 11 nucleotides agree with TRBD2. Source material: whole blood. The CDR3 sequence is CASSVPATSGGNNEQFF. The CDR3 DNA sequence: TGTGCCAGCAGCGTACCCGCCACTAGCGGGGGTAACAATGAGCAGTTCTTC.